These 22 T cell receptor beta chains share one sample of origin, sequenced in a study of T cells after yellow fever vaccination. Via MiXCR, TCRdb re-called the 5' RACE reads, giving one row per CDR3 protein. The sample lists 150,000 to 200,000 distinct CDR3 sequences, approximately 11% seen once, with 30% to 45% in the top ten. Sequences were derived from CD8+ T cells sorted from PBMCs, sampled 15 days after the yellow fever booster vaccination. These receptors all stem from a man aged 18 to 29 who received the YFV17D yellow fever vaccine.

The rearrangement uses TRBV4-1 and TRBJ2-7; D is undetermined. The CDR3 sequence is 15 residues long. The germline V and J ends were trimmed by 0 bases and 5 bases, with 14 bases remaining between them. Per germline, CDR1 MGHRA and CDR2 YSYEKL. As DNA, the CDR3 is TGCGCCAGCAGCCAAGAGTCCGGTTTCAGGAACGAGCAGTACTTC. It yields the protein CASSQESGFRNEQYF.

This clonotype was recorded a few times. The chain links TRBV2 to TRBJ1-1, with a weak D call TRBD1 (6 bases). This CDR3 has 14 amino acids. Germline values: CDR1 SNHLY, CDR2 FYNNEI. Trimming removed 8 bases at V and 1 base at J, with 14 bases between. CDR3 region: CASGVRGGNTEAFF. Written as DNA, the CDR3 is TGTGCCAGCGGGGTCAGGGGAGGGAACACTGAAGCTTTCTTT. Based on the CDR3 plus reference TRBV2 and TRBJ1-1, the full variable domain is EPEVTQTPSHQVTQMGQEVILRCVPISNHLYFYWYRQILGQKVEFLVSFYNNEISEKSEIFDDQFSVERPDGSNFTLKIRSTKLEDSAMYFCASGVRGGNTEAFFGQGTRLTVV.

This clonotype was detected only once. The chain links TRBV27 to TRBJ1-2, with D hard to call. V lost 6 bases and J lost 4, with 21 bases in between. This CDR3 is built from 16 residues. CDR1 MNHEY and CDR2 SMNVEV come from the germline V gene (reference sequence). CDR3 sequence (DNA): TGTGCCAGCAGCCCCCCAGGCGGCCGGGGTGTCTATGGCTACACCTTC. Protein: CASSPPGGRGVYGYTF.

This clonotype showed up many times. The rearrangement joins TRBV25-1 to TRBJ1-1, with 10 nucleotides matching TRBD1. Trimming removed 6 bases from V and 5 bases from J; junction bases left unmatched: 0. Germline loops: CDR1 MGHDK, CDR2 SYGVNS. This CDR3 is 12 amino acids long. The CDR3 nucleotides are TGTGCCAGCAGGGACAGGGGGACTGAAGCTTTCTTT. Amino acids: CASRDRGTEAFF.

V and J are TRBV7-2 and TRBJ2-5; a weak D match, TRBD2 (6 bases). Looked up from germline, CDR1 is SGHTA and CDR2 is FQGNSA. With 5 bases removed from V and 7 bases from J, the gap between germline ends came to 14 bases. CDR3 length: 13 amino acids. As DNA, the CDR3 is TGTGCCAGCAGCAACCCGACTAGGCCGACCCAGTACTTC. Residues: CASSNPTRPTQYF. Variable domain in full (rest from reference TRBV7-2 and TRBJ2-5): GAGVSQSPSNKVTEKGKDVELRCDPISGHTALYWYRQSLGQGLEFLIYFQGNSAPDKSGLPSDRFSAERTGGSVSTLTIQRTQQEDSAVYLCASSNPTRPTQYFGPGTRLLVL.

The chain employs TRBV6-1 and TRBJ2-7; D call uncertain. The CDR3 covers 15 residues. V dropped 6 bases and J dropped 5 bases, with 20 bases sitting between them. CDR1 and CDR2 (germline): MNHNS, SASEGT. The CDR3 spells CASSTVDRPNHEQYV. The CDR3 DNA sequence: TGTGCCAGCAGCACCGTGGATCGTCCTAATCACGAGCAGTACGTC.

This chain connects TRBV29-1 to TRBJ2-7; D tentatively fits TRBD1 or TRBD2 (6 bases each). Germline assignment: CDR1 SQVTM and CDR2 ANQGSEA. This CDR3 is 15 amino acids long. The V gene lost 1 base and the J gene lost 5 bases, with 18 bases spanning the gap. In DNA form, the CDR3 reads TGCAGCGTTGAAGGGGGGGAAAACAGGGCAAACGAGCAGTACTTC. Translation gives CSVEGGENRANEQYF.

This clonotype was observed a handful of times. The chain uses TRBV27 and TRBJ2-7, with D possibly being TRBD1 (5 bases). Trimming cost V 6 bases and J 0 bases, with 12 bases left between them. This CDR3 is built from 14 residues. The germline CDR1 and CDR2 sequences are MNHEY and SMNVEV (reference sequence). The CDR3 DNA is TGTGCCAGCAGGCTACAGGTATTCTCCTACGAGCAGTACGTC. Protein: CASRLQVFSYEQYV.

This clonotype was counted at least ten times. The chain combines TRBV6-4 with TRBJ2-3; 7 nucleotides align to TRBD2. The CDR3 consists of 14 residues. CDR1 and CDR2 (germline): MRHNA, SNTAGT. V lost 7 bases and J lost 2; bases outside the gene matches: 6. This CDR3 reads CASKRGEHTDTQYF. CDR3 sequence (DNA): TGTGCCAGCAAACGGGGGGAACACACAGATACGCAGTATTTT.

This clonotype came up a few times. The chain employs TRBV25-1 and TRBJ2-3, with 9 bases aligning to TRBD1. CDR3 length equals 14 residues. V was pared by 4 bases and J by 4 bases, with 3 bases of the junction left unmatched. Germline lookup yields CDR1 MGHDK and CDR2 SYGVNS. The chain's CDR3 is CASSVGQGPDTQYF. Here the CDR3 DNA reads TGTGCCAGCAGTGTAGGACAGGGGCCAGATACGCAGTATTTT. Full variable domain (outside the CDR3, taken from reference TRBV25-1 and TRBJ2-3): EADIYQTPRYLVIGTGKKITLECSQTMGHDKMYWYQQDPGMELHLIHYSYGVNSTEKGDLSSESTVSRIRTEHFPLTLESARPSHTSQYLCASSVGQGPDTQYFGPGTRLTVL.

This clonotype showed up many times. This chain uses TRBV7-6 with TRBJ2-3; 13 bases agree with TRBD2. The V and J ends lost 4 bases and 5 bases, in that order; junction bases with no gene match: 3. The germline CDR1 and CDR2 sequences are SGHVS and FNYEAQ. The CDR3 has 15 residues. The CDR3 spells CASSSWTSGGDTQYF. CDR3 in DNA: TGTGCCAGCAGCTCCTGGACTAGCGGGGGAGATACGCAGTATTTT.

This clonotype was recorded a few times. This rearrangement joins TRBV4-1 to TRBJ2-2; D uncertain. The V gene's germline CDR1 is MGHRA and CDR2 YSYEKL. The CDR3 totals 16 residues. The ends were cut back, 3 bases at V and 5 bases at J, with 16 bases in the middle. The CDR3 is CASSQIGLWGTGELFF. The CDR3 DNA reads TGCGCCAGCAGCCAGATAGGTCTTTGGGGAACCGGGGAGCTGTTTTTT.

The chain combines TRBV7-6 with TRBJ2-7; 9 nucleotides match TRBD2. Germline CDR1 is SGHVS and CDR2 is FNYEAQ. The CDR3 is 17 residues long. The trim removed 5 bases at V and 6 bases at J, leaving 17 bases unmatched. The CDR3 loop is CASSPDPSGTLAGEQYF. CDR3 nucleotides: TGTGCCAGCAGCCCAGACCCTAGCGGGACACTGGCGGGCGAGCAGTACTTC.

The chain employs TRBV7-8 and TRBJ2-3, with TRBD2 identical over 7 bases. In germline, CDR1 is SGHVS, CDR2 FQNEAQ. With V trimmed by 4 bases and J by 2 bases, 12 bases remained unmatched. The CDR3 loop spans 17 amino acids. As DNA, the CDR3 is TGTGCCAGCAGCTCCGCCCTCGCGGGAGATTTCACAGATACGCAGTATTTT. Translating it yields CASSSALAGDFTDTQYF.

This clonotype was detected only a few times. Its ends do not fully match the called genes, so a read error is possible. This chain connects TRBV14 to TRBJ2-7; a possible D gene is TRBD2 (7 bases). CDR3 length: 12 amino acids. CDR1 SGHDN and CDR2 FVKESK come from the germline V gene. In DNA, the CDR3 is TGTGCCAGCAGCCAGAGTAGGGGGGGGATCCAGTTC. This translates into CASSQSRGGIQF.

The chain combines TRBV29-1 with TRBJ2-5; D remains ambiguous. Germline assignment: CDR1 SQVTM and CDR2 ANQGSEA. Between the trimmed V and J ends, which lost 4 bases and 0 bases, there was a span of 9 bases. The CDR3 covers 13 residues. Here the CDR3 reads CSVVLVYQETQYF. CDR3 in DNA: TGCAGCGTTGTGTTGGTGTACCAAGAGACCCAGTACTTC.

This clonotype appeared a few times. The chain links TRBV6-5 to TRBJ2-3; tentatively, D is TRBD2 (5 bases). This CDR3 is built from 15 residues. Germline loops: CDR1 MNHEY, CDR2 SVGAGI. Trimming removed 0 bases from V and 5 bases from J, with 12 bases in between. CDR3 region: CASSYSSSGGDTQYF. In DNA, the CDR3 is TGTGCCAGCAGTTACTCGTCGTCAGGAGGAGATACGCAGTATTTT.

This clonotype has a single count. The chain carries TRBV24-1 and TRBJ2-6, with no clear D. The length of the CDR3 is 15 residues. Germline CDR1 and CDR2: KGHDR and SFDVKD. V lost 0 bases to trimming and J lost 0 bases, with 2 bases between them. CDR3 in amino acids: CATSDLSSGANVLTF. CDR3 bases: TGTGCCACCAGTGATTTGAGCTCTGGGGCCAACGTCCTGACTTTC.

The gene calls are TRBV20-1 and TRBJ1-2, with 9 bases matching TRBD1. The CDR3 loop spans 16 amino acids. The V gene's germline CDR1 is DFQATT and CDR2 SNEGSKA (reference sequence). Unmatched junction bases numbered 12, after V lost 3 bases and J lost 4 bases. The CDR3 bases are TGCAGTGCTAGGCCGGGACAGGGTTTTGGGGCCTATGGCTACACCTTC. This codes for CSARPGQGFGAYGYTF.

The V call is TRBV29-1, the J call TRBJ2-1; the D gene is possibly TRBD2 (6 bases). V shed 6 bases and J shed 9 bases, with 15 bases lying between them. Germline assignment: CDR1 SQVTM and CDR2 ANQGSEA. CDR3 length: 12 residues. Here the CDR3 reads CSVAGLRGEQFF. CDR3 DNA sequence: TGCAGCGTGGCGGGACTGCGGGGTGAGCAGTTCTTC.

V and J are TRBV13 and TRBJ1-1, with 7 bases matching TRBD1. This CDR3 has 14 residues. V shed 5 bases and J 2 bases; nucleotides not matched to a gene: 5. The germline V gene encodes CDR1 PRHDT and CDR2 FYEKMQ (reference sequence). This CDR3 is CASSPQGVNTEAFF. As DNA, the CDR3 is TGTGCCAGCAGCCCCCAGGGGGTTAACACTGAAGCTTTCTTT.

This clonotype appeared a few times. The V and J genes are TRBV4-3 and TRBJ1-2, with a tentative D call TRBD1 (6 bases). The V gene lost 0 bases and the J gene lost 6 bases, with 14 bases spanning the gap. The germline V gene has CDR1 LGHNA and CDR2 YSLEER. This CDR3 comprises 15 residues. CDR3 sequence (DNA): TGCGCCAGCAGCCAAGATCACCCGGGGGCTAATGGCTACACCTTC. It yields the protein CASSQDHPGANGYTF.